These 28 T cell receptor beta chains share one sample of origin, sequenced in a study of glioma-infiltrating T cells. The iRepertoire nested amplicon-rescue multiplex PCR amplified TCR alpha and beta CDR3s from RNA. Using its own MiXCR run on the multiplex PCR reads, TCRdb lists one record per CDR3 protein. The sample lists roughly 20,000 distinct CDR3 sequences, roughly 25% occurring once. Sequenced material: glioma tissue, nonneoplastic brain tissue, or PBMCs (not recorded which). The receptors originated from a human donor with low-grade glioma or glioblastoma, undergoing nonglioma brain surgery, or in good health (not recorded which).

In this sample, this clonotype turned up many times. The CDR3 region is CASSRESADTQYF. The CDR3 DNA is TGTGCCAGCAGCCGAGAATCCGCAGATACGCAGTATTTT. The chain recombines TRBV7-2 with TRBJ2-3; D is ambiguous. There are 13 residues in the CDR3. Germline CDR1 SGHTA, CDR2 FQGNSA. Deletions cut 5 bases from V and 4 bases from J, with 10 bases between.

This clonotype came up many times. CDR3 bases: TGTGCCGTCGATAAAGGGACAGTTAATGAAAAACTGTTTTTT. This translates into CAVDKGTVNEKLFF. V and J are TRBV28 and TRBJ1-4, with TRBD1 matching over 7 bases. The V segment lost 11 bases and the J segment 4 bases; nucleotides outside the gene matches: 10. Germline V gene lookup returns CDR1 MDHEN and CDR2 SYDVKM. The CDR3 has 14 residues.

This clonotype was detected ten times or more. Here the CDR3 DNA reads TGTGCCAGCAGCTTACAAGGGTTGAACACTGAAGCTTTCTTT. Encoded protein: CASSLQGLNTEAFF. This chain connects TRBV7-3 to TRBJ1-1; D is unresolved. Per germline, CDR1 SGHTA and CDR2 FQGTGA. Trimming shortened V by 2 bases and J by 0 bases, and 7 bases separated the two germline ends. The CDR3 totals 14 residues.

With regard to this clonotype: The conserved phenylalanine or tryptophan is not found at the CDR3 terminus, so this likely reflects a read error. DNA of the CDR3: TGTGCCAGCAGTAAACCCGGGACTTACACAGATACGCAGTATCTT. Translated, it gives CASSKPGTYTDTQYL. This chain joins TRBV2 and TRBJ2-3; D is possibly TRBD2 (6 bases). Trimming shortened V by 5 bases and J by 2 bases, and 14 bases separated the two germline ends. The CDR3 has 15 amino acids. CDR1 and CDR2 from the germline V gene are SNHLY and FYNNEI.

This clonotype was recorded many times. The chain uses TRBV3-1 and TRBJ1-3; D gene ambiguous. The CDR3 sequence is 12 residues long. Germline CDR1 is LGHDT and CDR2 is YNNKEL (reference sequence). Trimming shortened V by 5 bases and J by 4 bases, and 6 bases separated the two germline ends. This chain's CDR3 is CASSRVGNTIYF. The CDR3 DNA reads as TGTGCCAGCAGCAGGGTCGGAAACACCATATATTTT.

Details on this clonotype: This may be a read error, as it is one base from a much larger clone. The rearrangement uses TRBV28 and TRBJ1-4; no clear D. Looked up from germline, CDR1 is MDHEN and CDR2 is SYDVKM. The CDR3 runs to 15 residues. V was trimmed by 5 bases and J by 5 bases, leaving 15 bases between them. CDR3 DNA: TGTGCCAGCAGTCAAAGAGGGAGTCCCAATGAAAAACTGTTTTTT. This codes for CASSQRGSPNEKLFF.

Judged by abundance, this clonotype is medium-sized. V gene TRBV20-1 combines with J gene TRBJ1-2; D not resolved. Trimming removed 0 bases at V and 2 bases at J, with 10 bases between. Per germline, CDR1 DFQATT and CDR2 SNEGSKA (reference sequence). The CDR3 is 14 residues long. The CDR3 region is CSARDAVKNYGYTF. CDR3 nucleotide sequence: TGCAGTGCTAGAGATGCAGTCAAAAACTATGGCTACACCTTC.

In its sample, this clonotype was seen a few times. The CDR3 loop reads CASSLRDSTYNEQFF. Written as DNA, the CDR3 is TGTGCCAGCAGCTTAAGGGACAGCACCTACAATGAGCAGTTCTTC. The J gene is TRBJ2-1, the V gene TRBV7-6, with 7 bases fitting TRBD1. The germline CDR1 and CDR2 sequences are SGHVS and FNYEAQ. The CDR3 is 15 residues long. V gave up 2 bases and J gave up 2 bases; unmatched junction bases: 3.

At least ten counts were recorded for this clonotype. CDR3 DNA sequence: TGTGCCAGCAGGGGACCCGAAGCATTGAGCAATCAGCCCCAGCATTTT. Protein product: CASRGPEALSNQPQHF. The rearrangement uses TRBV28 and TRBJ1-5, with D possibly matching TRBD1 (5 bases). Trimming removed 6 bases from V and 1 base from J, with 16 bases in between. Germline CDR1 reads MDHEN; CDR2 reads SYDVKM. The CDR3 length is 16 residues.

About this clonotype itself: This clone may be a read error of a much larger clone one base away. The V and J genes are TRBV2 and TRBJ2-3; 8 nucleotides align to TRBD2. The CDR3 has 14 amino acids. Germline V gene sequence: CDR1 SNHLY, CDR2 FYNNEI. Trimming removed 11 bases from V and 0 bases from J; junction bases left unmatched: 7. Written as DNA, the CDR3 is TGTGCCGACAGTAGCGGGACTAGCACAGATACGCAGTATTTT. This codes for CADSSGTSTDTQYF.

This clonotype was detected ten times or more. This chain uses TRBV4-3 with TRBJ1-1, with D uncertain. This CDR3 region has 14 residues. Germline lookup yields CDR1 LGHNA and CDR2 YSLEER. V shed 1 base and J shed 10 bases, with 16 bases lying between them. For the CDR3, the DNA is TGCGCCAGCAGCCAAGGGCCCCATCTGTGGGGAGCTTTCTTT. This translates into CASSQGPHLWGAFF.

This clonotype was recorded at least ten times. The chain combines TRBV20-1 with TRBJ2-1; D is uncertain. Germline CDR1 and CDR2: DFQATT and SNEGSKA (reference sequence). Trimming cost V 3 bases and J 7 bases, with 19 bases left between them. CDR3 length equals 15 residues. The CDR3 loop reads CSASVAGLGLNEQFF. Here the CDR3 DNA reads TGCAGTGCTAGCGTGGCAGGCCTAGGCCTGAATGAGCAGTTCTTC.

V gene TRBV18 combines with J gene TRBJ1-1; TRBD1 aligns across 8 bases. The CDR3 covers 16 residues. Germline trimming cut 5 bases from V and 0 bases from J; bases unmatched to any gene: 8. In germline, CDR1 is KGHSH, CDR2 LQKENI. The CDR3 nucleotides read TGTGCCAGCTCAACGGGGACAGGCTTCATGAACACTGAAGCTTTCTTT. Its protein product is CASSTGTGFMNTEAFF.

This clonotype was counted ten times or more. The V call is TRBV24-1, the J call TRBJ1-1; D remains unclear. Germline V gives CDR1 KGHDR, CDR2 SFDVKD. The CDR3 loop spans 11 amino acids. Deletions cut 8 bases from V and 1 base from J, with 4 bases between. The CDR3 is CATKRNTEAFF. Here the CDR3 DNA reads TGTGCCACCAAGCGGAACACTGAAGCTTTCTTT.

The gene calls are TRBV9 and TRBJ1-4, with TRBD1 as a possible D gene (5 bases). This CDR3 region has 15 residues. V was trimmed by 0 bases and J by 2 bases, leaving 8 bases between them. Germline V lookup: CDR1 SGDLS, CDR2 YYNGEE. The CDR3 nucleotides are TGTGCCAGCAGCGTAGTAGGGGCTACTAATGAAAAACTGTTTTTT. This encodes CASSVVGATNEKLFF.

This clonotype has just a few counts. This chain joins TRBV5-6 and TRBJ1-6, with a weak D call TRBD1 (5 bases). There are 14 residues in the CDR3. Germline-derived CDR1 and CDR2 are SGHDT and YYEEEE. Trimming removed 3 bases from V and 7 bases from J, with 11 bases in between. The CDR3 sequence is CASSSGTPNSPLHF. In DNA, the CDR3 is TGTGCCAGCAGCTCCGGGACCCCAAATTCACCCCTCCACTTT.

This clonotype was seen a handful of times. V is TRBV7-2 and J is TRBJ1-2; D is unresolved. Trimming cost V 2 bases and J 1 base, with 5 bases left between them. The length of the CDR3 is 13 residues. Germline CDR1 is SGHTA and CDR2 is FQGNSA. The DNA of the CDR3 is TGTGCCAGCAGCTTACGGGATAACTATGGCTACACCTTC. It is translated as CASSLRDNYGYTF.

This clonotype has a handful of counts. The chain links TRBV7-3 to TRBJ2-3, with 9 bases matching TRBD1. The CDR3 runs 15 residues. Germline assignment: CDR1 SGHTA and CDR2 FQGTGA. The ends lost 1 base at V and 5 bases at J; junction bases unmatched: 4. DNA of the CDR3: TGTGCCAGCAGCTTAAGACAGGGGGGGCGAGATACGCAGTATTTT. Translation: CASSLRQGGRDTQYF.

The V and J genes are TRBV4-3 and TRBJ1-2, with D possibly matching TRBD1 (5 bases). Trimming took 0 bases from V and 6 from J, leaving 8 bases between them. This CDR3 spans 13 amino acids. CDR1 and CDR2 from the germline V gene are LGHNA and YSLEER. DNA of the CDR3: TGCGCCAGCAGCCAAGAGAGAGGGGATGGCTACACCTTC. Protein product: CASSQERGDGYTF.

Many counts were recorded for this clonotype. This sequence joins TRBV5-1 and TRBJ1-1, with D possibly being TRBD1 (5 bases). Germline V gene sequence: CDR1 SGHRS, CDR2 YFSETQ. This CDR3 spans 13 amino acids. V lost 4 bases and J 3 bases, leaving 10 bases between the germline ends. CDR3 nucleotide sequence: TGCGCCAGCAGCGGGGACTGGGACACTGAAGCTTTCTTT. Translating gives CASSGDWDTEAFF.

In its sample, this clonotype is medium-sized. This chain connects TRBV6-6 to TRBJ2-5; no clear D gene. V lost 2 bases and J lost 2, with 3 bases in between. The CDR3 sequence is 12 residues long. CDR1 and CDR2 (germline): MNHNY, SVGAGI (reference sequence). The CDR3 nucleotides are TGTGCCAGCAGTTACGCTCAAGAGACCCAGTACTTC. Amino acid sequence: CASSYAQETQYF.

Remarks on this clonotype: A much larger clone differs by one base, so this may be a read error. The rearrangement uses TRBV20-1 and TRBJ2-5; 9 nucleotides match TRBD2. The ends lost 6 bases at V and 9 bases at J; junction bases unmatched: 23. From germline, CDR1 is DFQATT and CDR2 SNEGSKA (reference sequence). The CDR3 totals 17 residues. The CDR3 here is CSARIPGIAGAQFSQYF. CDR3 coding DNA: TGCAGTGCCCGCATACCGGGAATAGCGGGGGCCCAGTTCTCCCAGTACTTC.

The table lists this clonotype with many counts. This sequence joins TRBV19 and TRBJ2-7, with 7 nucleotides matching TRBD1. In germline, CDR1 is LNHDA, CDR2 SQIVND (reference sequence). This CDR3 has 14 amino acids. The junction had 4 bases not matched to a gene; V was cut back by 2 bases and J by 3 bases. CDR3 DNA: TGTGCCAGTAGTATAAAACAGGGGATCTACGAGCAGTACTTC. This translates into CASSIKQGIYEQYF.

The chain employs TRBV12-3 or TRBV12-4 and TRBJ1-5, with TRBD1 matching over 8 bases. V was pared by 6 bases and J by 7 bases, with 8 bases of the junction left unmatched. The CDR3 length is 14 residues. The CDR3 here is CASSLPGGWQPQHF. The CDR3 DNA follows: TGTGCCAGCAGCCTTCCAGGGGGCTGGCAGCCCCAGCATTTT.

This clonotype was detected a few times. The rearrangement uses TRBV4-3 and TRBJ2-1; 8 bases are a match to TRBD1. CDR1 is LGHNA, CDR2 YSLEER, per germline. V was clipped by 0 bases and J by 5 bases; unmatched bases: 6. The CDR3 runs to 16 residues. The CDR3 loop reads CASSQDLGTGNNEQFF. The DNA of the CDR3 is TGCGCCAGCAGCCAAGATCTCGGGACAGGCAACAATGAGCAGTTCTTC.

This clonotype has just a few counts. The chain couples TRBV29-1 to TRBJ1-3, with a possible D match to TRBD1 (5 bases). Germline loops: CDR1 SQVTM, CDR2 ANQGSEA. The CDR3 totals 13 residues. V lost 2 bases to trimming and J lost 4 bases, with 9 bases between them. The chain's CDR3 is CSVEIGAGNTIYF. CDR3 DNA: TGCAGCGTTGAAATCGGGGCAGGAAACACCATATATTTT.

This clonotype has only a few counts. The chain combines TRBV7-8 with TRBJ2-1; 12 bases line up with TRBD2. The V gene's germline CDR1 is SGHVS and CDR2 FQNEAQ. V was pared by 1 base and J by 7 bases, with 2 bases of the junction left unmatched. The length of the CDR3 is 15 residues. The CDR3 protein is CASSLVLAGGNEQFF. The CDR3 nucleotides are TGTGCCAGCAGCTTAGTACTAGCGGGGGGAAATGAGCAGTTCTTC.

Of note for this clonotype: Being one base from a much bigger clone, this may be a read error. Here the CDR3 DNA reads TGTGCCAGCAGGCGGGATCTGTCTGAAGCTTTCTTT. Encoded protein: CASRRDLSEAFF. This chain connects TRBV6-2 or TRBV6-3 to TRBJ1-1; D not certain. The CDR3 is made up of 12 amino acids. Germline CDR1 and CDR2: MNHEY and SVGEGT. Deletions cut 6 bases from V and 6 bases from J, with 11 bases between.